Here is one TCR beta chain with its context. Antigen: not known. This may be a read error, as it is one base from a much larger clone. These data belong to a study of blood T cells in healthy people across ages. Study-level results: Roughly linear declines in TCR beta diversity per million T cells occurred with age.

The use of a sample-barcoded 5' primer and a J-beta primer mix characterized a second PCR of roughly 7 to 11 cycles. Unique molecular identifiers of 12 random nucleotides labeled each cDNA. TCRdb reprocessed the 5' RACE reads via MiXCR and lists one record per CDR3 protein. The data show 650,000 to 800,000 distinct CDR3 sequences, approximately 44% seen once. The V and J ends lost 6 bases and 2 bases, in that order; junction bases with no gene match: 10. This CDR3 is built from 16 residues. The receptor's source is a man aged 55 to 70 in good health. Sequenced material: blood. The chain is built from TRBV12-3 or TRBV12-4 and TRBJ1-5; 7 nucleotides align to TRBD1. The CDR3, as DNA: TGTGCCAGCAGCTTCGTAGGGGGCCCGGGCAATCAGCCCCAGCATTTT. It is translated as CASSFVGGPGNQPQHF.